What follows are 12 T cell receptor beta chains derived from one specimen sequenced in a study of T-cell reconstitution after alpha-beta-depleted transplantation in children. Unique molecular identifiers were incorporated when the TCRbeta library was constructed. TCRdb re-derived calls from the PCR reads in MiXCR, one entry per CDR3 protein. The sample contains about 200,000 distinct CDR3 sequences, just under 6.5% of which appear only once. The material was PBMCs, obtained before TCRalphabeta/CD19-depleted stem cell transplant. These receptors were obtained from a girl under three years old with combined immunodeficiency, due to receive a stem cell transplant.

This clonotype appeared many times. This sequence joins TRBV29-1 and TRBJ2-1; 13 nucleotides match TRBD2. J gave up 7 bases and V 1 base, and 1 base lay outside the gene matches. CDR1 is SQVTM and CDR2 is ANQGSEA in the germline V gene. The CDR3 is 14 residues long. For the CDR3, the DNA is TGCAGCGTTGAAGGGACTAGCGGGAGAAATGAGCAGTTCTTC. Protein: CSVEGTSGRNEQFF.

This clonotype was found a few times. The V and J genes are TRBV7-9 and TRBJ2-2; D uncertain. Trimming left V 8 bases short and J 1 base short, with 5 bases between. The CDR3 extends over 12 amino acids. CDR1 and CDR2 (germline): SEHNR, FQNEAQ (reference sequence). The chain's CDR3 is CASPMNTGELFF. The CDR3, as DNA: TGTGCCAGCCCAATGAACACCGGGGAGCTGTTTTTT. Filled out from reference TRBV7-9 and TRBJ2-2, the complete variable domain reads DTGVSQNPRHKITKRGQNVTFRCDPISEHNRLYWYRQTLGQGPEFLTYFQNEAQLEKSRLLSDRFSAERPKGSFSTLEIQRTEQGDSAMYLCASPMNTGELFFGEGSRLTVL.

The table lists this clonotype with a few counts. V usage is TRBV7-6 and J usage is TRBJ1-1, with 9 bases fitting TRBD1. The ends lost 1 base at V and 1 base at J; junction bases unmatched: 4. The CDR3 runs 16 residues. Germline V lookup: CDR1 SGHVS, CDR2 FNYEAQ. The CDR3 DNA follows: TGTGCCAGCAGCTTAGGTCCGGGACAGGGGAACACTGAAGCTTTCTTT. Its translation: CASSLGPGQGNTEAFF.

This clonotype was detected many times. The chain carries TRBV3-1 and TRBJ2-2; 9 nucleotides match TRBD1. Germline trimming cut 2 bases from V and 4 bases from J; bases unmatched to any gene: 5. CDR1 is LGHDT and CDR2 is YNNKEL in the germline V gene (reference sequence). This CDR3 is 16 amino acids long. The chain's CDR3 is CASSQRTGDVTGELFF. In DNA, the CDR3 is TGTGCCAGCAGCCAAAGGACAGGGGATGTCACCGGGGAGCTGTTTTTT.

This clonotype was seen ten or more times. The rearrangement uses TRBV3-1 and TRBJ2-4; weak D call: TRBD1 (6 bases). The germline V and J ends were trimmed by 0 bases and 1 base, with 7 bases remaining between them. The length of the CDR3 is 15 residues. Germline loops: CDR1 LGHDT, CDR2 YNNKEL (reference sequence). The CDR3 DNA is TGTGCCAGCAGCCAAGACAGGGGCGCCAAAAACATTCAGTACTTC. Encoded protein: CASSQDRGAKNIQYF. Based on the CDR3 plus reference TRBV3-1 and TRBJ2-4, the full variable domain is DTAVSQTPKYLVTQMGNDKSIKCEQNLGHDTMYWYKQDSKKFLKIMFSYNNKELIINETVPNRFSPKSPDKAHLNLHINSLELGDSAVYFCASSQDRGAKNIQYFGAGTRLSVL.

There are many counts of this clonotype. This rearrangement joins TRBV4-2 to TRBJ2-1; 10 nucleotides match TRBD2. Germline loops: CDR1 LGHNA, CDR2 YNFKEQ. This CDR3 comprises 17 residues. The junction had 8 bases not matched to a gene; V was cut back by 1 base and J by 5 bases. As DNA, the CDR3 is TGTGCCAGCAGCCAAGGGTCAGCGGGGGGGCAGGACAATGAGCAGTTCTTC. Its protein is CASSQGSAGGQDNEQFF.

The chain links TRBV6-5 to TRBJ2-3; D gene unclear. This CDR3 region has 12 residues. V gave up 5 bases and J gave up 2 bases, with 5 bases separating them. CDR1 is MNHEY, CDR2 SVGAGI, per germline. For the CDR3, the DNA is TGTGCCAGCAGTCAGAACACAGATACGCAGTATTTT. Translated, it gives CASSQNTDTQYF.

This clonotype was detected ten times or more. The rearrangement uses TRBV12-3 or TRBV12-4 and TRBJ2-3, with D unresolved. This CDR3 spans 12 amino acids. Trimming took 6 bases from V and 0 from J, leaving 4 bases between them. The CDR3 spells CASRTSTDTQYF. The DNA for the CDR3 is TGTGCCAGCAGGACTAGCACAGATACGCAGTATTTT.

The CDR3 protein is CASSSRLAGGTSYNEQFF. The CDR3 nucleotides read TGTGCCAGCAGTTCGAGACTAGCGGGGGGAACCTCCTACAATGAGCAGTTCTTC. V is TRBV12-3 or TRBV12-4 and J is TRBJ2-1; 13 positions match TRBD2. V lost 4 bases to trimming and J lost 0 bases; unmatched junction nucleotides: 6. The CDR3 extends over 18 amino acids.

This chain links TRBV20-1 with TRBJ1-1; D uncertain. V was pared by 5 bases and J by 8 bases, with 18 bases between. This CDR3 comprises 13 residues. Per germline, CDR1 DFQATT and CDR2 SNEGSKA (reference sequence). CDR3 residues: CSAQGPIYEEAFF. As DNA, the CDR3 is TGCAGTGCTCAAGGCCCTATTTATGAAGAAGCTTTCTTT.

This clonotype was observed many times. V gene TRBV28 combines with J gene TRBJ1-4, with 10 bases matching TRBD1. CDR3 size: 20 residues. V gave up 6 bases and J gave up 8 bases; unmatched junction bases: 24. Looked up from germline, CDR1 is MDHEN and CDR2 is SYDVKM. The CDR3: CASSEIGKTGTGEGEEKLFF. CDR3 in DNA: TGTGCCAGCAGCGAAATTGGGAAAACCGGGACAGGGGAGGGTGAGGAAAAACTGTTTTTT.

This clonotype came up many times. The CDR3 sequence is CAISEHLAGRYNEQFF. The CDR3, as DNA: TGTGCCATCAGTGAGCATCTAGCGGGTAGATATAATGAGCAGTTCTTC. The chain is built from TRBV10-3 and TRBJ2-1, with 8 bases identical to TRBD2. This CDR3 contains 16 residues. The V gene end was trimmed by 2 bases and the J gene end by 7 bases; junction bases not matched to a gene: 10. Germline V gives CDR1 ENHRY, CDR2 SYGVKD.